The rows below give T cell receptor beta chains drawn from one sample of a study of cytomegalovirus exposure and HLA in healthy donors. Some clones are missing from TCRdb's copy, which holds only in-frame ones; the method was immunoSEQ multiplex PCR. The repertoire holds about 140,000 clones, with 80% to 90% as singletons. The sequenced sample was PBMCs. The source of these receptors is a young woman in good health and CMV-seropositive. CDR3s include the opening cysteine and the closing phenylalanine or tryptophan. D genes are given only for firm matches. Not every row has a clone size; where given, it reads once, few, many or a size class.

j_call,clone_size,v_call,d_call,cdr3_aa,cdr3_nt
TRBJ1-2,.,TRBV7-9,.,CASSPLSTGYTF,TGTGCCAGCAGCCCACTAAGCACTGGCTACACCTTC
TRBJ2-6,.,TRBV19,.,CASRKGVLGSGANVLTF,TGTGCCAGTAGGAAAGGGGTTCTTGGCTCTGGGGCCAACGTCCTGACTTTC
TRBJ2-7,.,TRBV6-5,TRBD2,CASSPGLASYEQYF,TGTGCCAGCAGTCCGGGACTAGCAAGCTACGAGCAGTACTTC
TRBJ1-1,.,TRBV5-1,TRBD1,CASRPNDRANTEAFF,TGCGCCAGCAGACCTAACGACAGGGCTAACACTGAAGCTTTCTTT
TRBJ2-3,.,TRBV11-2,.,CASSLDRGSGDTQYF,TGTGCCAGCAGCTTAGATCGCGGCTCGGGAGATACGCAGTATTTT
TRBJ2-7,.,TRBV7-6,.,CASSLAAVYSSYEQYF,TGTGCCAGCAGCTTAGCCGCAGTTTACAGCTCCTACGAGCAGTACTTC
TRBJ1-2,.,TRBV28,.,CASSLVRGSSYGYTF,TGTGCCAGCAGTTTAGTCAGGGGTTCCTCCTATGGCTACACCTTC
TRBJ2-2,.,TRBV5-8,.,CASSTPGQGLVGELFF,TGTGCCAGCAGCACTCCGGGGCAGGGGTTGGTCGGGGAGCTGTTTTTT
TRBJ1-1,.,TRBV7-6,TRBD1,CASSSGTVVSNTEAFF,TGTGCCAGCAGCTCGGGGACAGTAGTTTCGAACACTGAAGCTTTCTTT
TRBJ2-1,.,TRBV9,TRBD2,CASSVVGRSGGYNEQFF,TGTGCCAGCAGCGTAGTCGGCAGGAGCGGGGGTTACAATGAGCAGTTCTTC
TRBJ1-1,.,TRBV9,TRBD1,CASSKTGGGPEAFF,TGTGCCAGCAGTAAGACAGGGGGCGGCCCTGAAGCTTTCTTT
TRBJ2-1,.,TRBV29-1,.,CSLGTTTGTDNEQFF,TGCAGCTTGGGGACTACCACAGGGACCGACAATGAGCAGTTCTTC
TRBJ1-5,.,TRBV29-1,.,CSAWGGGSNQPQHF,TGCAGCGCGTGGGGGGGCGGTAGCAATCAGCCCCAGCATTTT
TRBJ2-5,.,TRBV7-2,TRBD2,CASSRSLRTSGRGETQYF,TGTGCCAGCAGCCGATCCCTCAGGACTAGCGGGAGGGGGGAGACCCAGTACTTC
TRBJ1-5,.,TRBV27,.,CASSINPGWPQHF,TGTGCCAGCAGTATTAACCCGGGGTGGCCCCAGCATTTT
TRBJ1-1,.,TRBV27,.,CASSSPGMNTEAFF,TGTGCCAGCAGTTCCCCCGGGATGAACACTGAAGCTTTCTTT
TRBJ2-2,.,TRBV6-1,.,CASSEWAGPNTGELFF,TGTGCCAGCAGTGAATGGGCGGGGCCAAACACCGGGGAGCTGTTTTTT
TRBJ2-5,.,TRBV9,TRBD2,CASSGSPGLAGVRDRETQYF,TGTGCCAGCAGCGGATCCCCGGGGCTAGCGGGGGTTCGGGATCGAGAGACCCAGTACTTC
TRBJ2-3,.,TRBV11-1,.,CASSWARTDTQYF,TGTGCCAGCAGCTGGGCTCGCACAGATACGCAGTATTTT
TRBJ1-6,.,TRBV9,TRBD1,CASSSYRGLYNSPLHF,TGTGCCAGCAGTTCCTACAGGGGACTTTATAATTCACCCCTCCACTTT
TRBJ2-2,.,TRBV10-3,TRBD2,CAISEPTSSELFF,TGTGCCATCAGTGAGCCGACTAGCTCGGAGCTGTTTTTT
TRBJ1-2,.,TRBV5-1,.,CASSRLPRNYGYTF,TGCGCCAGCAGCCGACTTCCACGAAACTATGGCTACACCTTC
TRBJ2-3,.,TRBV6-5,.,CASVSRVRADTQYF,TGTGCCAGCGTTAGCCGGGTTCGCGCAGATACGCAGTATTTT
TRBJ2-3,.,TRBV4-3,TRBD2,CASSQVPGGSTDTQYF,TGCGCCAGCAGCCAAGTTCCGGGGGGGTCCACAGATACGCAGTATTTT
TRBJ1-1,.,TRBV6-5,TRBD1,CASWDQQGASEAFF,TGTGCCAGTTGGGATCAACAGGGGGCGAGTGAAGCTTTCTTT
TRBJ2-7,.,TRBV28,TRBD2,CASSRAGIHSYEQYF,TGTGCCAGCAGCAGAGCGGGAATACACTCCTACGAGCAGTACTTC
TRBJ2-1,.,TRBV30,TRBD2,CAWIGTSGNEQFF,TGTGCCTGGATAGGGACTAGCGGGAATGAGCAGTTCTTC
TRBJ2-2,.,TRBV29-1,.,CSVAPSANTGELFF,TGCAGCGTTGCCCCCTCCGCGAACACCGGGGAGCTGTTTTTT
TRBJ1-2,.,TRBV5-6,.,CASSLNVAATGYGYTF,TGTGCCAGCAGCTTAAACGTTGCGGCAACGGGCTATGGCTACACCTTC
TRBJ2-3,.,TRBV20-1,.,CSEAADYTQYF,TGCAGTGAGGCAGCGGACTATACGCAGTATTTT
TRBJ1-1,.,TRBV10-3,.,CATWGWGVNTEAFF,TGTGCCACCTGGGGTTGGGGGGTGAACACTGAAGCTTTCTTT
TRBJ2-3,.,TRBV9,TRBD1,CASSSQTGGPHSTDTQYF,TGTGCCAGCAGCTCACAGACAGGGGGCCCACACAGCACAGATACGCAGTATTTT
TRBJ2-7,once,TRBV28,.,CASRLPGFYEQYF,TGTGCCAGCAGGCTACCGGGTTTCTACGAGCAGTACTTC
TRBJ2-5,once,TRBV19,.,CASSMSELETQYF,TGTGCCAGTAGTATGTCGGAGTTGGAGACCCAGTACTTC
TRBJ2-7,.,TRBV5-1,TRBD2,CASSQTSGSYEQYF,TGCGCCAGCAGCCAGACTAGCGGGAGCTACGAGCAGTACTTC
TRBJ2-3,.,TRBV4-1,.,CASSQGLIRGGATDTQYF,TGCGCCAGCAGCCAAGGGCTGATCCGAGGGGGAGCCACAGATACGCAGTATTTT
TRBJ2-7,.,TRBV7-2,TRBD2,CASRSGTTPYEQYF,TGTGCCAGCAGATCCGGGACTACCCCCTACGAGCAGTACTTC
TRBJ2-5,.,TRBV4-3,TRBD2,CASSQELVLAGRETQYF,TGCGCCAGCAGCCAAGAGTTGGTTCTAGCGGGGAGAGAGACCCAGTACTTC
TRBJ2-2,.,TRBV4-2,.,CASSQAVRQEYRELFF,TGTGCCAGCAGCCAAGCCGTGAGACAGGAGTATAGGGAGCTGTTTTTT
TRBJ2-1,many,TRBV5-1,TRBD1,CASSIGTGQRNEQFF,TGCGCCAGCAGCATCGGGACAGGGCAAAGGAATGAGCAGTTCTTC
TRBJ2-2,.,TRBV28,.,CASSFSRGADTGELFF,TGTGCCAGCAGTTTTTCCAGGGGGGCGGACACCGGGGAGCTGTTTTTT
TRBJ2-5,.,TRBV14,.,CASSQGRGSQETQYF,TGTGCCAGCAGCCAGGGAAGGGGGTCCCAAGAGACCCAGTACTTC
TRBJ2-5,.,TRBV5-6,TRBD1,CASSLGGTGREETQYF,TGTGCCAGCAGCTTGGGAGGGACAGGGCGGGAAGAGACCCAGTACTTC
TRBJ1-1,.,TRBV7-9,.,CASSFTGLNTEAFF,TGTGCCAGCAGCTTTACAGGGTTGAACACTGAAGCTTTCTTT
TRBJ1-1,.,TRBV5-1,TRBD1,CASSLGYRRQGEHTEAFF,TGCGCCAGCAGCTTGGGATACCGTCGACAGGGCGAGCACACTGAAGCTTTCTTT
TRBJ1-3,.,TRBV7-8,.,CASSLVGGGYSGNTIYF,TGTGCCAGCAGCTTAGTCGGGGGGGGCTACTCTGGAAACACCATATATTTT
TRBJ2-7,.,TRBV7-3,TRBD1,CASSSQTGFEQYF,TGTGCCAGCAGCTCTCAGACAGGGTTCGAGCAGTACTTC
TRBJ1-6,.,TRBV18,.,CASSLLDRPYNSPLHF,TGTGCCAGCTCTCTGCTGGACAGACCTTATAATTCACCCCTCCACTTT
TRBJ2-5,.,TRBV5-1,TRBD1,CASSRTGGQETQYF,TGCGCCAGCAGCCGGACAGGGGGCCAAGAGACCCAGTACTTC
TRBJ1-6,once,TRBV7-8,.,CASRGQNGSPLHF,TGTGCCAGCAGGGGGCAGAACGGTTCACCCCTCCACTTT
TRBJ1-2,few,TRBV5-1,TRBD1,CASSPRQGANYGYTF,TGCGCCAGCAGCCCACGACAGGGAGCTAACTATGGCTACACCTTC
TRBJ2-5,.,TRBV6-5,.,CASSYSVGGGQETQYF,TGTGCCAGCAGTTACTCGGTGGGAGGGGGCCAAGAGACCCAGTACTTC
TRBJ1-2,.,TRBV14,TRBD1,CASSPDRTYGYTF,TGTGCCAGCAGCCCGGACAGGACCTATGGCTACACCTTC
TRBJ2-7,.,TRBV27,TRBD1,CASSWAGGEQYF,TGTGCCAGCAGTTGGGCAGGGGGCGAGCAGTACTTC
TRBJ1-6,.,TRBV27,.,CASSFLLTEGNSPLHF,TGTGCCAGCAGTTTCCTGTTAACGGAGGGCAATTCACCCCTCCACTTT
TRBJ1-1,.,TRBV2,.,CASNGGPRNTEAFF,TGTGCCAGCAACGGGGGACCAAGGAACACTGAAGCTTTCTTT
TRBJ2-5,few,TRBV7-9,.,CASSTLTSQETQYF,TGTGCCAGCAGCACCTTAACTTCACAAGAGACCCAGTACTTC
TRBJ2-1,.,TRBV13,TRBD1,CASSSWGQTRYNEQFF,TGTGCCAGCAGCTCATGGGGACAGACCCGCTACAATGAGCAGTTCTTC
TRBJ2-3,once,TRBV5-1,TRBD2,CASSVAGEATDTQYF,TGCGCCAGCAGCGTAGCGGGAGAGGCCACAGATACGCAGTATTTT